The clone carrying this T cell receptor (beta chain) was detected once. A library of TCRbeta sequences, prepared with unique molecular identifiers, was generated. TCRdb independently ran MiXCR on the PCR reads; one entry per CDR3 protein. The repertoire consists of around 600,000 distinct CDR3 sequences, with about 11% occurring once and the leading ten covering 4%. The data were obtained in a study of T-cell reconstitution after alpha-beta-depleted transplantation in children. Trimming cost V 6 bases and J 9 bases; bases outside gene matches: 9. The CDR3 is made up of 13 amino acids. CDR1 is DFQATT and CDR2 is SNEGSKA in the germline V gene (reference sequence).

This TCR derives from a human donor who donated a stem cell graft to a child with acute myeloid leukemia. Sample: PBMCs from the stem cell graft donor, taken from the stem cell graft. The chain uses TRBV20-1 and TRBJ1-5; 9 nucleotides line up with TRBD1. The CDR3 protein is CSARDRASGPQHF. The CDR3 DNA reads as TGCAGTGCCCGGGACAGGGCTAGCGGGCCCCAGCATTTT.